This section outlines one T cell receptor (beta chain) sequence together with its context. Here immunoSEQ multiplex PCR was the method, and the copy in TCRdb shows in-frame clones only, minus some. The sample contains 200,000 to 300,000 clones, around nine tenths of which appear only once. This sample stems from a study of blood T cell repertoires in COVID-19. The CDR3 is 15 amino acids. CDR1 and CDR2 from the germline V gene are SGHDN and FVKESK. Trimming cost V 1 base and J 7 bases; bases outside gene matches: 8. This chain uses TRBV14 with TRBJ2-7, with TRBD1 matching over 9 bases. Source material: PBMCs or T cells enriched from blood (not recorded which). The receptor comes from a woman aged 25 to 45 who had recovered from COVID-19. CDR3 protein: CASSQAPTGGGEQYF. CDR3 sequence (DNA): TGTGCCAGCAGCCAAGCACCGACAGGGGGTGGAGAGCAGTACTTC. Full variable domain (remainder filled in from reference TRBV14 and TRBJ2-7): EAGVTQFPSHSVIEKGQTVTLRCDPISGHDNLYWYRRVMGKEIKFLLHFVKESKQDESGMPNNRFLAERTGGTYSTLKVQPAELEDSGVYFCASSQAPTGGGEQYFGPGTRLTVT.